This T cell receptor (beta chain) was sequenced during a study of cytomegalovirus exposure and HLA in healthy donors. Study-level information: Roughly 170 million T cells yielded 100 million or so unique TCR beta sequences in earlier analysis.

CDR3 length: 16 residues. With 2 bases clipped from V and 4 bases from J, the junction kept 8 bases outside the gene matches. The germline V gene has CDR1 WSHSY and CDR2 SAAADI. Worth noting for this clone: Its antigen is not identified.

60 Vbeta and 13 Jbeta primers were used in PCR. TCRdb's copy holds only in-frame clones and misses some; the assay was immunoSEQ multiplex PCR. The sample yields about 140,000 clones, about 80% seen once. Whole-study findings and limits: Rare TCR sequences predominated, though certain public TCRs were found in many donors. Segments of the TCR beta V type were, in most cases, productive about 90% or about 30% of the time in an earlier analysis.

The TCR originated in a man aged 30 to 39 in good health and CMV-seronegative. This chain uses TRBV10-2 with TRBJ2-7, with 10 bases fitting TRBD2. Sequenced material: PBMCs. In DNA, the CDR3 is TGCGCCAGCAGTGAGCCCGCCTCTAGCGGGAGTTACGAGCAGTACTTC. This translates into CASSEPASSGSYEQYF.